Below, 20 T cell receptor beta chains from the same sample are listed, as sequenced in a study of blood T cell repertoires in COVID-19 (dated by TCRdb to 2020 to 2021). The protocol used for the library was the immunoSEQ multiplex PCR assay. The table comes from immuneACCESS by way of TCRdb, which keeps in-frame sequences with V and J called. Part of the clones is missing from these tables; in studies checked, under half for an unresolved V gene and the rest for unknown reasons. The sample table lists some 320,000 clones, about 92% of them with a count of one. The ten largest clonotypes hold 2.6% of the sample. Sequencing used PBMCs or T cells enriched from blood (not recorded which). These receptors were taken from a man between 60 and 75 years old who had recovered from COVID-19.

The chain recombines TRBV5-6 with TRBJ1-5; D gene unclear. The V end lost 1 base, the J end lost 3 bases, and 8 bases lay between the germline ends. The CDR3 has 14 residues. Germline V gives CDR1 SGHDT, CDR2 YYEEEE. CDR3 amino acids: CASSLTGNNQPQHF. DNA of the CDR3: TGTGCCAGCAGCTTGACCGGGAACAATCAGCCCCAGCATTTT.

The chain employs TRBV9 and TRBJ1-2; 8 bases are a match to TRBD1. The length of the CDR3 is 14 residues. With V trimmed by 3 bases and J by 3 bases, 4 bases remained unmatched. The V gene's germline CDR1 is SGDLS and CDR2 YYNGEE. CDR3 residues: CASSEPGGHYGYTF. The CDR3 region has the DNA TGTGCCAGCAGCGAACCAGGGGGCCACTATGGCTACACCTTC.

This rearrangement joins TRBV6-5 to TRBJ1-1, with D perhaps TRBD1 (6 bases). The CDR3 sequence is 13 residues long. Trimming took 6 bases from V and 5 from J, leaving 13 bases between them. The germline V gene has CDR1 MNHEY and CDR2 SVGAGI. The CDR3 bases are TGTGCCAGCAGGGGGACACCCGATACTGAAGCTTTCTTT. Encoded protein: CASRGTPDTEAFF.

The chain links TRBV27 to TRBJ1-1; TRBD1 might be the D (5 bases). The CDR3 is made up of 15 amino acids. CDR1 and CDR2 (germline): MNHEY, SMNVEV (reference sequence). V was pared by 0 bases and J by 4 bases, with 12 bases between. The CDR3 region is CASSLSGGEGTEAFF. The CDR3 region has the DNA TGTGCCAGCAGTTTATCCGGGGGGGAGGGCACTGAAGCTTTCTTT.

This sequence joins TRBV14 and TRBJ2-7; the match to TRBD2 covers 8 bases. Losses at the gene ends were 3 bases for V and 7 bases for J; bases not matched to a gene: 11. CDR3 size: 15 residues. Germline assignment: CDR1 SGHDN and CDR2 FVKESK. The CDR3 is CASSQRTSSPREQYF. Here the CDR3 DNA reads TGTGCCAGCAGCCAGAGGACTAGCAGCCCAAGGGAGCAGTACTTC.

V gene TRBV9 combines with J gene TRBJ2-1, with TRBD2 identical over 15 bases. The V gene's germline CDR1 is SGDLS and CDR2 YYNGEE. The J segment lost 7 bases and the V segment lost 7 bases, leaving 3 bases of the junction unmatched. This CDR3 is built from 14 residues. CDR3 sequence reads: CASSGTSGRNEQFF. For the CDR3, the DNA is TGTGCCAGCTCCGGGACTAGCGGGAGGAATGAGCAGTTCTTC.

The chain couples TRBV4-3 to TRBJ1-2; a possible D gene is TRBD1 (6 bases). CDR1 and CDR2 from the germline V gene are LGHNA and YSLEER. CDR3 size: 15 residues. V lost 0 bases and J lost 2, with 10 bases in between. CDR3 DNA: TGCGCCAGCAGCCAAGATTGGGACACAAACTATGGCTACACCTTC. Residues: CASSQDWDTNYGYTF.

The chain uses TRBV2 and TRBJ1-2; a weak D match, TRBD1 (5 bases). CDR1 is SNHLY, CDR2 FYNNEI, per germline. The CDR3 extends over 15 amino acids. V lost 5 bases, J lost 8 bases, and 21 bases lay in between. In nucleotides, the CDR3 is TGTGCCAGCAGTTTTAGTTCCGGTGGGGCGCGCGGCTACACCTTC. Amino acids: CASSFSSGGARGYTF.

The chain carries TRBV5-1 and TRBJ2-1; 10 bases agree with TRBD2. Trimming took 0 bases from V and 4 from J; bases not matched to a gene: 10. The CDR3 runs to 18 residues. CDR1 and CDR2 (germline): SGHRS, YFSETQ. CDR3 coding DNA: TGCGCCAGCAGCTTGGCCGGGACTAGCGCTTCCCTTTACAATGAGCAGTTCTTC. It yields the protein CASSLAGTSASLYNEQFF.

The rearrangement links TRBV19 to TRBJ2-2; 8 bases are a match to TRBD2. CDR3 length equals 16 residues. The V gene's germline CDR1 is LNHDA and CDR2 SQIVND (reference sequence). Germline trimming cut 5 bases from V and 6 bases from J; bases unmatched to any gene: 11. CDR3 sequence reads: CASSLGLASRAGELFF. The CDR3 coding sequence is TGTGCCAGTAGTTTAGGACTAGCTTCCAGGGCCGGGGAGCTGTTTTTT.

V usage is TRBV3-1 (or the pseudogene TRBV3-2) and J usage is TRBJ2-5, with D possibly being TRBD2 (6 bases). The CDR3 runs 12 residues. The V end lost 11 bases, the J end lost 1 base, and 11 bases lay between the germline ends. Germline CDR1 is LGHDT and CDR2 is YNNKEL (reference sequence). CDR3 sequence (DNA): TGTGCCTGCCGCGGGGTCCAAGAGACCCAGTACTTC. Translated, it gives CACRGVQETQYF.

This sequence joins TRBV21-1 and TRBJ1-2; whether TRBD1, the table's D call, matches the DNA was not checked. TRBV21-1 is given as a pseudogene. The length of the CDR3 is 15 residues. CDR3 in DNA: TGTGCCAGCAGCAGGAGAGGGGACAAGGCGTATGGCTACACCTTC. It encodes CASSRRGDKAYGYTF.

This clone came up a few times. The rearrangement uses TRBV2 and TRBJ2-1; 8 bases are a match to TRBD2. The V gene end was trimmed by 5 bases and the J gene end by 0 bases; junction bases not matched to a gene: 3. In germline, CDR1 is SNHLY, CDR2 FYNNEI. The CDR3 consists of 15 residues. CDR3 DNA: TGTGCCAGCAGTCTTACTAGCGGCTCCTACAATGAGCAGTTCTTC. The encoded protein is CASSLTSGSYNEQFF.

This chain uses TRBV7-2 with TRBJ2-1; TRBD1 aligns across 7 bases. With 4 bases clipped from V and 0 bases from J, the junction kept 3 bases outside the gene matches. Germline CDR1 and CDR2: SGHTA and FQGNSA. The CDR3 spans 15 residues. The CDR3, as DNA: TGTGCCAGCAGCTCAGGGGGTAGCTCCTACAATGAGCAGTTCTTC. It codes for CASSSGGSSYNEQFF.

V usage is TRBV7-8 and J usage is TRBJ1-1; D not certain. The CDR3 has 15 amino acids. V lost 1 base and J lost 5, with 14 bases in between. Germline CDR1 SGHVS, CDR2 FQNEAQ. The CDR3 DNA is TGTGCCAGCAGCTTAGTGACCCCGGGGAGGACTGAAGCTTTCTTT. Its translation is CASSLVTPGRTEAFF.

The genes are TRBV7-9 and TRBJ2-1; TRBD2 is a possible D gene (5 bases). Germline-derived CDR1 and CDR2 are SEHNR and FQNEAQ (reference sequence). Trimming took off 5 bases at V and 9 bases at J, with 17 bases between the two ends. This CDR3 has 14 amino acids. The DNA of the CDR3 is TGTGCCAGCAGCAAGAGGGAGAGCGAGCCTGAGCAGTTCTTC. This sequence encodes CASSKRESEPEQFF.

The V call is TRBV6-5, the J call TRBJ2-7, with D maybe TRBD2 (6 bases). The V end was cut by 10 bases, the J end by 4 bases, with 17 bases between. This CDR3 spans 13 amino acids. CDR1 is MNHEY and CDR2 is SVGAGI in the germline V gene. The CDR3 bases are TGTGCCACCACCACCGGTGGGGGGTACGAGCAGTACTTC. As protein: CATTTGGGYEQYF.

The chain recombines TRBV3-1 (or the pseudogene TRBV3-2) with TRBJ2-7; 8 bases fit TRBD1. Germline values: CDR1 LGHDT, CDR2 YNNKEL (reference sequence). J gave up 6 bases and V 4 bases, and 5 bases lay outside the gene matches. The CDR3 is 13 amino acids. The chain's CDR3 is CASSRRDRREQYF. CDR3 sequence (DNA): TGTGCCAGCAGCCGGAGGGACAGGCGCGAGCAGTACTTC.

The CDR3 spells CASSLVTAGGYTF. CDR3 in DNA: TGTGCCAGCAGCTTGGTGACGGCCGGGGGCTACACCTTC. The rearrangement links TRBV5-4 to TRBJ1-2; D remains ambiguous. With 0 bases removed from V and 8 bases from J, the gap between germline ends came to 11 bases. This CDR3 has 13 amino acids. The V gene's germline CDR1 is SGHNT and CDR2 YYREEE (reference sequence).

This chain connects TRBV27 to TRBJ2-1; D possibly corresponds to TRBD1 (6 bases). The CDR3 runs to 13 residues. V was cut by 3 bases and J by 8 bases, with 11 bases left in between. Per the germline V gene, CDR1 is MNHEY and CDR2 is SMNVEV (reference sequence). CDR3 residues: CASSFLGGYEQFF. CDR3 sequence (DNA): TGTGCCAGCAGTTTCCTTGGGGGCTATGAGCAGTTCTTC.